These T cell receptor beta chains were read from a single sample in a study of blood T cell repertoires in COVID-19. Data came from immunoSEQ multiplex PCR; TCRdb stores just in-frame clones and leaves some out. The table records 340,000 or so clones, around 85% of them present only once. The sequencing sample was made of PBMCs or T cells enriched from blood (not recorded which). These receptors were taken from a woman aged 35 to 49 with acute COVID-19. Both conserved end residues are part of each CDR3. The size entry is marked missing in some rows and otherwise reads once, few, many or a size class.

v_call: TRBV11-2
clone_size: .
j_call: TRBJ2-1
cdr3_aa: CAISRQGARNEQFF

v_call: TRBV18
clone_size: few
j_call: TRBJ1-2
cdr3_aa: CASSPNRDHGYTF

v_call: TRBV6-2/TRBV6-3
clone_size: .
j_call: TRBJ2-2
cdr3_aa: CASSSGVRTGELFF

v_call: TRBV7-9
clone_size: .
j_call: TRBJ2-2
cdr3_aa: CASSPAGTGELFF

v_call: TRBV2
clone_size: .
j_call: TRBJ2-1
cdr3_aa: CASSAAPPPSGQFF

v_call: TRBV7-8
clone_size: .
j_call: TRBJ2-5
cdr3_aa: CASSYRDFNSRETQYF

v_call: TRBV7-9
clone_size: .
j_call: TRBJ2-2
cdr3_aa: CASSLAPGAGELFF

v_call: TRBV7-2
clone_size: .
j_call: TRBJ2-7
cdr3_aa: CASSLGGRTYEQYF

v_call: TRBV5-6
clone_size: .
j_call: TRBJ2-3
cdr3_aa: CASSLDLAGGVTSTDTQYF

v_call: TRBV19
clone_size: .
j_call: TRBJ1-2
cdr3_aa: CASSIRSDRTYGYTF

v_call: TRBV12-3/TRBV12-4
clone_size: .
j_call: TRBJ1-4
cdr3_aa: CASSLGTGEKLFF

v_call: TRBV7-9
clone_size: few
j_call: TRBJ1-5
cdr3_aa: CASSLNRAVPQHF

v_call: TRBV3-1/TRBV3-2
clone_size: once
j_call: TRBJ2-7
cdr3_aa: CASSQGPKTYEQYF